Below, 10 T cell receptor beta chains from the same sample are listed, as sequenced in a study of neurological immune-mediated disorders. MiXCR was run by TCRdb on the 5' RACE reads, yielding one entry per CDR3 protein. The table lists tens of thousands of distinct CDR3 sequences, approximately 4.6% of them singletons. Source material: PBMCs. These receptors came from a woman in her 50s with multiple sclerosis.

In its sample, this clonotype was seen many times. This rearrangement joins TRBV7-2 to TRBJ2-3; 9 nucleotides agree with TRBD2. Germline V gives CDR1 SGHTA, CDR2 FQGNSA. Unmatched junction bases numbered 10, after V lost 5 bases and J lost 4 bases. The CDR3 has 16 amino acids. Here the CDR3 reads CASSLGLRLAADTQYF. Written as DNA, the CDR3 is TGTGCCAGCAGCCTAGGTCTGAGACTAGCGGCAGATACGCAGTATTTT.

This clonotype was counted many times. The chain uses TRBV5-4 and TRBJ1-2; 8 positions match TRBD1. Germline values: CDR1 SGHNT, CDR2 YYREEE (reference sequence). This CDR3 is built from 16 residues. The V gene end was trimmed by 5 bases and the J gene end by 1 base; junction bases not matched to a gene: 10. The CDR3, as DNA: TGTGCCAGCAGGTCCGGGACAGGTTCTAATAACTATGGCTACACCTTC. It translates to CASRSGTGSNNYGYTF.

The table lists this clonotype with many counts. The chain couples TRBV7-2 to TRBJ1-1, with D unresolved. The CDR3 runs 13 residues. V lost 3 bases, J lost 4 bases, and 9 bases lay in between. CDR1 and CDR2 (germline): SGHTA, FQGNSA. As DNA, the CDR3 is TGTGCCAGCAGCTTCATGGACGGCACTGAAGCTTTCTTT. It specifies CASSFMDGTEAFF.

The sample holds many counts of this clonotype. The V gene is TRBV7-8, the J gene TRBJ2-1; D possibly corresponds to TRBD1 (5 bases). CDR1 and CDR2 from the germline V gene are SGHVS and FQNEAQ. Trimming took off 3 bases at V and 10 bases at J, with 13 bases between the two ends. The CDR3 covers 13 residues. Written as DNA, the CDR3 is TGTGCCAGCAGCTTGGTCCAGGGTTTAGAGCAGTTCTTC. Its protein product is CASSLVQGLEQFF.

The rearrangement joins TRBV7-9 to TRBJ1-2; weak D call: TRBD1 (5 bases). V gave up 4 bases and J gave up 3 bases, with 12 bases separating them. Germline CDR1 and CDR2: SEHNR and FQNEAQ (reference sequence). The CDR3 is 14 residues long. The CDR3 region has the DNA TGTGCCAGCAGCTCCCCGAGGGACCACTATGGCTACACCTTC. Translating it yields CASSSPRDHYGYTF.

With regard to this clonotype: A junction boundary mismatches the germline segment, possibly from a read error. The chain uses TRBV12-3 or TRBV12-4 and TRBJ1-6; no reliable D call. This CDR3 contains 15 residues. This CDR3 reads CASSLLATGYSPLNF. CDR3 DNA: TGTGCCAGCAGTTTACTGGCGACGGGGTATTCACCCCTCAACTTT.

In this sample, this clonotype turned up a few times. The rearrangement joins TRBV5-1 to TRBJ2-1, with D perhaps TRBD1 (6 bases). V shed 3 bases and J shed 8 bases, with 9 bases lying between them. The CDR3 loop spans 12 amino acids. The germline gives CDR1 SGHRS, CDR2 YFSETQ. The DNA for the CDR3 is TGCGCCAGCAGCTCACAGGGCTATGAGCAGTTCTTC. Amino acids: CASSSQGYEQFF.

This clonotype has at least ten counts. The chain links TRBV21-1 to TRBJ1-2; TRBD1 is the table's D call, not checked against the DNA. TRBV21-1 is shown as a pseudogene. The CDR3 is made up of 13 amino acids. This CDR3 reads CASSLTGRYGYTF. The CDR3 bases are TGTGCCAGCAGCCTGACAGGCCGATATGGCTACACCTTC.

This clonotype has a count of ten or more. The CDR3 sequence is CSARDWSYNEQFF. Written as DNA, the CDR3 is TGCAGTGCTAGAGATTGGAGTTACAATGAGCAGTTCTTC. The chain employs TRBV20-1 and TRBJ2-1, with no clear D. The length of the CDR3 is 13 residues. Germline V CDR1 and CDR2: DFQATT, SNEGSKA (reference sequence). The V gene lost 0 bases and the J gene lost 4 bases, with 7 bases spanning the gap.

This clonotype has at least ten counts. The CDR3 DNA follows: TGTGCCAGCAGACACGGGACCATACGCTACAATGAGCAGTTCTTC. It encodes CASRHGTIRYNEQFF. This chain links TRBV6-2 or TRBV6-3 with TRBJ2-1; the D gene could be TRBD1 or TRBD2 (5 bases each). Trimming shortened V by 6 bases and J by 3 bases, and 15 bases separated the two germline ends. Germline loops: CDR1 MNHEY, CDR2 SVGEGT. The CDR3 has 15 amino acids.